These T cell receptor beta chains were read from a single sample in a study of cytomegalovirus exposure and HLA in healthy donors. Sequencing was performed with immunoSEQ multiplex PCR; in TCRdb, only in-frame clones are kept and a portion is missing. The sample holds 130,000 or so clones, roughly 90% seen once. Sequenced material: PBMCs. The origin of the receptors is a young man in good health and CMV-seronegative. Each CDR3 is given without its conserved first and last residue.

>TRBJ2-5|TRBV5-1
ASSPPTGGRGETQY
>TRBJ2-5|TRBV19
ASRAAGSETQY
>TRBJ2-7|TRBV13
ASSAIRARDRPPYEQY
>TRBJ1-6|TRBV27
ASSFPGYNSPLH
>TRBJ1-2|TRBV5-1
ASSLDDSIYGYT
>TRBJ1-2|TRBV5-4
ASSSRYGYT
>TRBJ2-1|TRBV6-6
ASTQGRARYNEQF
>TRBJ2-2|TRBV7-3
ASSSYTGELF
>TRBJ2-2|TRBV28
ASSFVQGTNTGELF
>TRBJ2-2|TRBV19
ASSIQTGSTGELF
>TRBJ1-4|TRBV7-8
AGRTDPTNEKLF
>TRBJ1-1|TRBV6-1
ASSDLGSRNTEAF
>TRBJ1-2|TRBV2
ASSAREEGYYGYT
>TRBJ2-1|TRBV9
ASSETSGGANEQF
>TRBJ2-2|TRBV7-9
ASSFSTGDTGELF
>TRBJ2-7|TRBV2
ASSMTGINGHEQY
>TRBJ2-7|TRBV27
ASKAPPGEQY
>TRBJ2-7|TRBV9
ASSPGTGAYEQY
>TRBJ1-1|TRBV27
ASSVAGTGLTEAF
>TRBJ2-2|TRBV27
ASSFLSPRRGANTGELF
>TRBJ2-1|TRBV11-2
ASREDSYNEQF
>TRBJ1-1|TRBV5-1
ASSLEGMNTEAF
>TRBJ1-4|TRBV11-2
ASRRDSSNEKLF
>TRBJ1-2|TRBV18
ASSPLSTSENGYT
>TRBJ2-1|TRBV19
ASKAPVVTSAAEQF
>TRBJ2-6|TRBV12-5
ASGSGNAGQSRANVLT
>TRBJ2-5|TRBV2
ASSTQGAEAQY
>TRBJ2-2|TRBV19
ASKFGEMAGELF
>TRBJ1-1|TRBV19
ASSIPGLMNTEAF
>TRBJ1-3|TRBV7-9
ASSLVGFTDSGNTIY
>TRBJ1-2|TRBV28
ASSLLRGGARGYT
>TRBJ2-2|TRBV10-2
ASSGGPGELF
>TRBJ2-3|TRBV6-1
ASSELAGGPDTQY
>TRBJ1-5|TRBV5-1
ASSLTGAGEAQH
>TRBJ2-5|TRBV6-5
ASSPVGGAQETQY